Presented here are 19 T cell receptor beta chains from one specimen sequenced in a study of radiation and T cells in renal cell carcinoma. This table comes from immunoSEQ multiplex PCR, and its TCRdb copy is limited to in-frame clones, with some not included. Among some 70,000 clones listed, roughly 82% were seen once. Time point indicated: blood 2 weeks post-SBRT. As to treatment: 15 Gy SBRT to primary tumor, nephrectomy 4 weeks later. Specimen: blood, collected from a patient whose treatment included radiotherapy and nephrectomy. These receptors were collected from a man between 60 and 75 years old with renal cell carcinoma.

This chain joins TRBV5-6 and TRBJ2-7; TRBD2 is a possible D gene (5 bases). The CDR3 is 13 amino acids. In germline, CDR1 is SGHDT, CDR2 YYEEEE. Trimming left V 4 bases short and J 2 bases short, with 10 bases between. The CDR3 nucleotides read TGTGCCAGCAGCACCGGGGTGGCCTACGAGCAGTACTTC. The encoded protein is CASSTGVAYEQYF.

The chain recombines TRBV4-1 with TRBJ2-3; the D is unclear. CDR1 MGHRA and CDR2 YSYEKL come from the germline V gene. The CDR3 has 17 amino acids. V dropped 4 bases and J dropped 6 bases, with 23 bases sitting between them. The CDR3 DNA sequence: TGCGCCAGCAGCCGACCCGACTCCTCTCAGACATGGGATACGCAGTATTTT. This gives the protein CASSRPDSSQTWDTQYF.

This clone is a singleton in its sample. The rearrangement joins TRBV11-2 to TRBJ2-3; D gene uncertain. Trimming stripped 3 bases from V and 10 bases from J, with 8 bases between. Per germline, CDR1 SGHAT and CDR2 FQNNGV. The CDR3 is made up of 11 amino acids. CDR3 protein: CASSFGLSQYF. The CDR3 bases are TGTGCCAGCAGCTTTGGGTTATCGCAGTATTTT.

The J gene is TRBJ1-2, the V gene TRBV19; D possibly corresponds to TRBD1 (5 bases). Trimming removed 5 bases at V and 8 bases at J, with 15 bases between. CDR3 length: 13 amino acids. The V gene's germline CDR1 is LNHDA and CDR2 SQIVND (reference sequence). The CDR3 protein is CASSRGAGGGYTF. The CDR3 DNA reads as TGTGCCAGTAGTCGGGGTGCCGGGGGAGGCTACACCTTC.

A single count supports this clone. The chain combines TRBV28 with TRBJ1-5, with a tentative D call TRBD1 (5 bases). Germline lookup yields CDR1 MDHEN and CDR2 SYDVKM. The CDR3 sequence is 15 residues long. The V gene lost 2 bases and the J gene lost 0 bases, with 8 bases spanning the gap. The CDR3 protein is CASSLQGASNQPQHF. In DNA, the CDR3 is TGTGCCAGCAGTTTACAGGGAGCTAGCAATCAGCCCCAGCATTTT.

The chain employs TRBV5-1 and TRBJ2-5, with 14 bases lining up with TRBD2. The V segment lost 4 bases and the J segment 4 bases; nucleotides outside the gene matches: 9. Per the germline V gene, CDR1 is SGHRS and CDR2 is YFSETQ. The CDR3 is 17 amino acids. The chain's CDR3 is CASSAFFGTSGRETQYF. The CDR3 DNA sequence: TGCGCCAGCAGCGCATTTTTCGGGACTAGCGGGAGAGAGACCCAGTACTTC.

CDR3 in DNA: TGTGCCAGCAGCTTGAAACAGGGGGCTTTGGCCTACGAGCAGTACTTC. This sequence encodes CASSLKQGALAYEQYF. This chain uses TRBV5-4 with TRBJ2-7; 9 bases map to TRBD1. Germline values: CDR1 SGHNT, CDR2 YYREEE (reference sequence). The trim removed 1 base at V and 2 bases at J, leaving 7 bases unmatched. This CDR3 is built from 16 residues.

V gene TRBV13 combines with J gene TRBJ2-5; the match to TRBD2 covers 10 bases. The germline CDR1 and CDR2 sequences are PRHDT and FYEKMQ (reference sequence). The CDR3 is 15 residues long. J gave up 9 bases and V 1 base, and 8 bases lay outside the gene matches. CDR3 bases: TGTGCCAGCAGCTTAGAAGCTAGCGGGAGTAGTCCCCAGTACTTC. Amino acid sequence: CASSLEASGSSPQYF.

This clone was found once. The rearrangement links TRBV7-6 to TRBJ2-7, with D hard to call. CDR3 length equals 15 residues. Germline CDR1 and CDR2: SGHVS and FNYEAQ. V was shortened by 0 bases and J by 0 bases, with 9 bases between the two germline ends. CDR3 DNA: TGTGCCAGCAGCTTAGCGAGGAATGTCTCCTACGAGCAGTACTTC. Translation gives CASSLARNVSYEQYF.

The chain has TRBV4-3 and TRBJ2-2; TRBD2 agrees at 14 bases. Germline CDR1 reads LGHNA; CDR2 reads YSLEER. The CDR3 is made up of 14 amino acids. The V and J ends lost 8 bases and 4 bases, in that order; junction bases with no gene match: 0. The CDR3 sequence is CASGTSGSTGELFF. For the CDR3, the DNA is TGCGCCAGCGGGACTAGCGGGAGCACCGGGGAGCTGTTTTTT.

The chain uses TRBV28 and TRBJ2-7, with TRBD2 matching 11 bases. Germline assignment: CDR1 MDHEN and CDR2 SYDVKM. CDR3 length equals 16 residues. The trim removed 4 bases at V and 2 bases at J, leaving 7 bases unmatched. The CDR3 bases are TGTGCCAGCAGTTCTATAAGACTAGCGGGACCCTACGAGCAGTACTTC. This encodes CASSSIRLAGPYEQYF.

The CDR3: CASSWTGGEEETQYF. CDR3 coding DNA: TGCGCCAGCAGCTGGACAGGGGGAGAAGAAGAGACCCAGTACTTC. The V and J genes are TRBV5-1 and TRBJ2-5; 10 bases map to TRBD1. J gave up 3 bases and V 3 bases, and 5 bases lay outside the gene matches. CDR3 length: 15 residues. Germline lookup yields CDR1 SGHRS and CDR2 YFSETQ.

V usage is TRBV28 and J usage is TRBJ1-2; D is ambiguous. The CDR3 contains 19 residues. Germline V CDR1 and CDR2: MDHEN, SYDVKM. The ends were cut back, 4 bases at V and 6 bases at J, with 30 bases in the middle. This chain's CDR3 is CASSSGYPGYRQRPHGYTF. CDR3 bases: TGTGCCAGCAGTTCAGGTTATCCCGGGTATCGACAAAGGCCCCATGGCTACACCTTC.

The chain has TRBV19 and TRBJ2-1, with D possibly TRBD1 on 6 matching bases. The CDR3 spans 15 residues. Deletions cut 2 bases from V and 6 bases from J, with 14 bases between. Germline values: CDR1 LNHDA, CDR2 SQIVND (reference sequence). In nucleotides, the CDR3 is TGTGCCAGTAGTATACCAGGACAGAGGGTCAATGAGCAGTTCTTC. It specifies CASSIPGQRVNEQFF.

CDR3 region: CAIRTDRVRSYTF. For the CDR3, the DNA is TGTGCCATCAGAACGGACAGGGTTCGGAGCTACACCTTC. V gene TRBV10-3 combines with J gene TRBJ1-2; 8 nucleotides align to TRBD1. The ends lost 6 bases at V and 9 bases at J; junction bases unmatched: 9. This CDR3 comprises 13 residues. Germline V lookup: CDR1 ENHRY, CDR2 SYGVKD.

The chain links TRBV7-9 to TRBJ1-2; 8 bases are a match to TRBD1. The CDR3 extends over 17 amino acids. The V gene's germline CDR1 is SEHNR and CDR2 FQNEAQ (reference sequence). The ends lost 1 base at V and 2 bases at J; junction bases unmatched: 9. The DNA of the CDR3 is TGTGCCAGCAGCTTAGTCTTCGGACAGGGACTAAACTATGGCTACACCTTC. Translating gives CASSLVFGQGLNYGYTF.

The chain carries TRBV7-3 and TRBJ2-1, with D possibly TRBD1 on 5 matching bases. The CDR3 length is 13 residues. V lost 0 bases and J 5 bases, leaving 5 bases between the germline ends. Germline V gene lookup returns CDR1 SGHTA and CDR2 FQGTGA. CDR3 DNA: TGTGCCAGCAGCTTAACCAGGGACAATGAGCAGTTCTTC. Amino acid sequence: CASSLTRDNEQFF.

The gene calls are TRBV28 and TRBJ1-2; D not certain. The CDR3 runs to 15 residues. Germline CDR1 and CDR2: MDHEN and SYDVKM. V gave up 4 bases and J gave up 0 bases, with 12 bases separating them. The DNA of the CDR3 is TGTGCCAGCAGTTCTTTTCAGGTGGCTAACTATGGCTACACCTTC. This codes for CASSSFQVANYGYTF.

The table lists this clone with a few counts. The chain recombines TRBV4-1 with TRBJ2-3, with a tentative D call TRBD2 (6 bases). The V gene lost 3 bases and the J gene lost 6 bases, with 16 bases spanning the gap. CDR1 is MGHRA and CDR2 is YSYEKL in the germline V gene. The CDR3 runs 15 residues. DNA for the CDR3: TGCGCCAGCAGCCAGGGAGGACACCGCCGGGATACGCAGTATTTT. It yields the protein CASSQGGHRRDTQYF.